This is a list of T cell receptor beta chains from one sample in a study of OX40 agonist ivuxolimab in advanced cancers. This table comes from immunoSEQ multiplex PCR, and its TCRdb copy is limited to in-frame clones, with some not included. Of some 50,000 clones listed, approximately 82% are singletons. Sequencing used CD4+ or CD8+ T cells sorted from blood, obtained in a trial of the OX40 agonist ivuxolimab. The receptors come from an adult with an advanced solid tumor such as melanoma, head and neck, liver or kidney cancer. CDR3s include the opening cysteine and the closing phenylalanine or tryptophan. The order of the fields is CDR3 protein, CDR3 DNA, clone size, D gene, J gene, V gene. D genes are given only for firm matches. A clone size is listed for some rows: how often the clone was seen (once, few, many), or a class if it is expanded.

CASSHGGSYNEQFF	TGTGCCAGCAGCCACGGGGGGTCCTACAATGAGCAGTTCTTC	-	TRBD2	TRBJ2-1	TRBV5-5
CASSPSVGQLYGYTF	TGCGCCAGCAGCCCGAGCGTGGGACAGCTCTATGGCTACACCTTC	-	TRBD1	TRBJ1-2	TRBV4-1
CASSLEQGGQETQYF	TGTGCCAGCAGCTTGGAGCAGGGTGGGCAAGAGACCCAGTACTTC	-	-	TRBJ2-5	TRBV5-4
CASSPDTRVNIQYF	TGTGCCAGCTCACCGGACACGAGGGTCAACATTCAGTACTTC	-	-	TRBJ2-4	TRBV18
CASSYTRGNTIYF	TGTGCCAGCAGTTATACGAGGGGAAACACCATATATTTT	once	-	TRBJ1-3	TRBV6-5
CASSPSGGGGYTF	TGTGCCAGCAGCCCTAGCGGAGGGGGAGGCTACACCTTC	-	-	TRBJ1-2	TRBV11-3
CASSLEENQPQHF	TGTGCCAGCAGCTTAGAAGAGAATCAGCCCCAGCATTTT	-	-	TRBJ1-5	TRBV7-8
CASSGLQGNTEAFF	TGCGCCAGCAGCGGATTACAGGGGAACACTGAAGCTTTCTTT	few	-	TRBJ1-1	TRBV5-1
CASSLVGGAETQYF	TGTGCCAGCAGCTTAGTCGGGGGGGCTGAGACCCAGTACTTC	-	TRBD2	TRBJ2-5	TRBV7-9
CASSLWAEAFF	TGTGCCAGCAGTTTATGGGCTGAAGCTTTCTTT	few	-	TRBJ1-1	TRBV28
CASSPGGQPQHF	TGTGCCAGCTCACCAGGAGGTCAGCCCCAGCATTTT	once	-	TRBJ1-5	TRBV18
CASSPTQGGEGYTF	TGTGCCAGCTCACCTACCCAAGGGGGCGAAGGCTACACCTTC	few	TRBD1	TRBJ1-2	TRBV18
CASSYSSSSNQPQHF	TGTGCCAGCAGTTACTCGTCCAGTAGCAATCAGCCCCAGCATTTT	-	-	TRBJ1-5	TRBV6-5
CASSIAIGAEQNEQYF	TGTGCCAGTAGTATCGCAATTGGGGCAGAGCAGAACGAGCAGTACTTC	once	-	TRBJ2-7	TRBV19
CASSPIPPGTGNSYEQYF	TGTGCCAGCTCACCGATCCCCCCGGGGACAGGGAATTCCTACGAGCAGTACTTC	-	TRBD1	TRBJ2-7	TRBV18